This paragraph reports one T cell receptor (beta chain). The PCR made use of 60 Vbeta and 13 Jbeta primers. Assay: immunoSEQ multiplex PCR; the TCRdb copy retains only in-frame clones and omits some. The sample contains approximately 150,000 clones, roughly 76% of which appear only once. The entry originates in a study of cytomegalovirus exposure and HLA in healthy donors. The J segment lost 9 bases and the V segment lost 0 bases, leaving 7 bases of the junction unmatched. The CDR3 runs to 15 residues. Germline V gives CDR1 SGHRS, CDR2 YFSETQ. The source material was PBMCs. The TCR was taken from a woman aged 50 to 60 in good health and CMV-seronegative. This chain links TRBV5-1 with TRBJ2-1, with TRBD1 matching 9 bases. The DNA of the CDR3 is TGCGCCAGCAGCTTGGGACAGGGGGAGAAGGGTGAGCAGTTCTTC. Translation gives CASSLGQGEKGEQFF.